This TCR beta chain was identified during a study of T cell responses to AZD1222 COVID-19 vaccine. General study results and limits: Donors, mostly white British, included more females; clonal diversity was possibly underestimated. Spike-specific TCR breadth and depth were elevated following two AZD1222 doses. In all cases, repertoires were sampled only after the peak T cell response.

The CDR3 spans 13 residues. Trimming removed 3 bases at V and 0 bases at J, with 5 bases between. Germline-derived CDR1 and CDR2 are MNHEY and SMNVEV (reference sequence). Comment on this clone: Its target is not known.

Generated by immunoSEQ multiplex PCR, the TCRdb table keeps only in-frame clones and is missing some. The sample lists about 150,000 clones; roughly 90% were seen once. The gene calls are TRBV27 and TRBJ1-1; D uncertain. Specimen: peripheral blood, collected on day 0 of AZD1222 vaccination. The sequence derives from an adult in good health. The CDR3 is CASSLSMNTEAFF. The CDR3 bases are TGTGCCAGCAGTTTGAGTATGAACACTGAAGCTTTCTTT.